This TCR beta chain was sequenced in a study of blood T cell repertoires in COVID-19. As for the study in general: Donors in the United States, Italy and Spain gave samples during acute or convalescent COVID-19. PBMCs, B-cell-depleted T cells, or T cells were the source of the cDNA or gDNA that made up the material.

Methods used by the authors: Reference gene primers were amplified, and this amplification served to estimate nucleated cell counts. TCRdb's table, derived via immunoSEQ multiplex PCR, lists solely in-frame clones and lacks some. V, J and clone size reflect that table, while D and trimming were determined from the DNA. The sample consists of 40,000 to 45,000 clones, roughly 90% of them appearing once. Per germline, CDR1 SGHAT and CDR2 FQNNGV. With 4 bases removed from V and 0 bases from J, the gap between germline ends came to 16 bases. There are 17 residues in the CDR3. Source material: peripheral blood. This receptor was identified in a man between 45 and 60 years old with active COVID-19. The chain uses TRBV11-2 and TRBJ1-5; D might be TRBD1 (5 bases). The CDR3 loop is CASSSRTQSYSNQPQHF. DNA of the CDR3: TGTGCCAGCAGCTCCCGGACACAATCTTATAGCAATCAGCCCCAGCATTTT.